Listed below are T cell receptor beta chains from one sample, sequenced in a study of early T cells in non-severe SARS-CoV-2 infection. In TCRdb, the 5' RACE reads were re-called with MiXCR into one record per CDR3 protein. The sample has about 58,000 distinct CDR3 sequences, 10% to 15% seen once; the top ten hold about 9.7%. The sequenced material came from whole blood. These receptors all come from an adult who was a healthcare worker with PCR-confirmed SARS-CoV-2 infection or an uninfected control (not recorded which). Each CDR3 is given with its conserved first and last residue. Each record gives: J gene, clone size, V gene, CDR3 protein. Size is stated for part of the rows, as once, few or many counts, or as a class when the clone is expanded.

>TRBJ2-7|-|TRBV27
CASSLKLGGAGTRGQYF
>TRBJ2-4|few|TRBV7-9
CASSLDAGPNIQYF
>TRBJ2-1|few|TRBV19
CASSIWEGLAGSNEQFF
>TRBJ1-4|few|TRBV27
CASSFGEKLFF
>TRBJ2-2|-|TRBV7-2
CASSPDLAGVDTGELFF
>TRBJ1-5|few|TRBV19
CASSDVGIRNQPQHF
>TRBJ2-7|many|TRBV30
CALGLRPLYF
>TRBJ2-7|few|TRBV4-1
CASSQGRRGYEQYF
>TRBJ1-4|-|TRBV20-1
CSAGPGTGGGKLFF
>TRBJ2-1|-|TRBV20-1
CSARDWGGSSYNEQFF
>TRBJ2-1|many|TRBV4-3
CASSQDERWRGNEQFF
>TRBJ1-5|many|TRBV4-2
CASSQSEINQPQHF
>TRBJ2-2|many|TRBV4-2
CASSQDLGGKGTGELFF
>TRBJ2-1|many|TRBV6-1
CASSEAGTSIYNEQFF
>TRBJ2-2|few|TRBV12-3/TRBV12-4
CASRSRDRGLFGELFF